Listed below are T cell receptor beta chains from one sample, sequenced in a study of early T cells in non-severe SARS-CoV-2 infection. MiXCR was run by TCRdb on the 5' RACE reads, yielding one entry per CDR3 protein. In the table there are roughly 88,000 distinct CDR3 sequences, about 14% of which are singletons. Sequenced: whole blood. The receptors come from an adult who was a healthcare worker with PCR-confirmed SARS-CoV-2 infection or an uninfected control (not recorded which). CDR3s include the opening cysteine and the closing phenylalanine or tryptophan. The D gene is left open where the match is weak. The listing skips clone size in some rows; elsewhere it reads once, few, many or a size class.

j_call clone_size v_call d_call cdr3_aa cdr3_nt
TRBJ2-7 few TRBV27 NA CASSLGFPPYEQYF TGTGCCAGCAGTTTAGGGTTCCCTCCCTACGAGCAGTACTTC
TRBJ1-4 NA TRBV10-1 NA CASSESRTENEKLFF TGCGCCAGCAGTGAGTCGAGGACGGAGAATGAAAAACTGTTTTTT
TRBJ1-1 NA TRBV19 NA CASSILTKTEAFF TGTGCCAGTAGTATACTAACGAAAACTGAAGCTTTCTTT
TRBJ2-5 few TRBV3-1 NA CASSQYRGQETQYF TGTGCCAGCAGCCAGTACCGTGGACAAGAGACCCAGTACTTC
TRBJ2-3 few TRBV11-2 NA CASSLVAGPSTDTQYF TGTGCCAGCAGCTTAGTGGCGGGCCCTAGCACAGATACGCAGTATTTT
TRBJ1-4 NA TRBV11-2 TRBD1 CASSQTGQGEKLFF TGTGCCAGCAGCCAAACGGGACAGGGCGAAAAACTGTTTTTT
TRBJ2-2 many TRBV7-2 NA CASSINTGELFF TGTGCCAGCAGCATTAACACCGGGGAGCTGTTTTTT
TRBJ2-6 NA TRBV7-2 NA CASSLYDRPGANVLTF TGTGCCAGCAGCCTCTACGACAGACCTGGGGCCAACGTCCTGACTTTC
TRBJ2-1 few TRBV6-5 TRBD2 CASSYSPLAGVYNEQFF TGTGCCAGCAGTTACTCCCCCCTAGCGGGGGTCTACAATGAGCAGTTCTTC
TRBJ1-2 NA TRBV14 TRBD1 CASSQAGTGGFFNYGYTF TGTGCCAGCAGCCAAGCCGGGACAGGGGGCTTTTTTAACTATGGCTACACCTTC
TRBJ1-2 many TRBV4-3 NA CASSQDLSGYTF TGCGCCAGCAGCCAAGATTTGAGTGGCTACACCTTC
TRBJ1-6 NA TRBV7-2 NA CASRSRGGASNSPLHF TGTGCCAGCAGATCCCGGGGGGGGGCGAGTAATTCACCCCTCCACTTT
TRBJ1-2 few TRBV4-3 NA CASSLTRQGRYGYTF TGCGCCAGCAGCCTCACCAGGCAGGGGAGGTATGGCTACACCTTC
TRBJ1-4 many TRBV7-2 NA CASSPNPGLNEKLFF TGTGCCAGCAGCCCAAACCCAGGGCTGAATGAAAAACTGTTTTTT
TRBJ1-1 NA TRBV7-6 NA CASSLGEQGGTEAFF TGTGCCAGCAGCTTAGGGGAACAGGGAGGCACTGAAGCTTTCTTT
TRBJ1-1 few TRBV27 NA CASSLEGGITEAFF TGTGCCAGCAGTCTGGAAGGGGGTATCACTGAAGCTTTCTTT
TRBJ2-7 NA TRBV11-2 NA CASSLGSGTLNEQYF TGTGCCAGCAGCTTAGGTTCAGGCACCCTTAACGAGCAGTACTTC
TRBJ1-5 NA TRBV6-1 NA CASSEEVFQPQHF TGTGCCAGCAGTGAAGAGGTTTTTCAGCCCCAGCATTTT